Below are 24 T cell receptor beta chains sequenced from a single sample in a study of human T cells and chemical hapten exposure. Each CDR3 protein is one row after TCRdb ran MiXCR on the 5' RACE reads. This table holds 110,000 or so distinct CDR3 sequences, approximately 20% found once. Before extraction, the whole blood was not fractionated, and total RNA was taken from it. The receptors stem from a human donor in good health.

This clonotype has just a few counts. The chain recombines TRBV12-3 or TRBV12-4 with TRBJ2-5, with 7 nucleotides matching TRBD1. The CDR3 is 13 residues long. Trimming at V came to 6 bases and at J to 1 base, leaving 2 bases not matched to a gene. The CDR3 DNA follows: TGTGCCAGCAGCGGACAGGCCCAAGAGACCCAGTACTTC. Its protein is CASSGQAQETQYF.

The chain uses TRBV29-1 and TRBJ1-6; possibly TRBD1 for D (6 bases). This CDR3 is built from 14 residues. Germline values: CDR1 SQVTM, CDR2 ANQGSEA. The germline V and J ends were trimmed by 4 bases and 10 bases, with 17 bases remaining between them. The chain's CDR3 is CSVGGPNRDSPLHF. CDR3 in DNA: TGCAGCGTTGGAGGGCCCAACAGGGACTCACCCCTCCACTTT.

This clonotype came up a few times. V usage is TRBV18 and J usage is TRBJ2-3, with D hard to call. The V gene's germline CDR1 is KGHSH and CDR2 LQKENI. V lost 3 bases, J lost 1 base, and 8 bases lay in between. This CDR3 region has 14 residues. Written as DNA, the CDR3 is TGTGCCAGCTCACCTCAGACCGGCACAGATACGCAGTATTTT. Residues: CASSPQTGTDTQYF.

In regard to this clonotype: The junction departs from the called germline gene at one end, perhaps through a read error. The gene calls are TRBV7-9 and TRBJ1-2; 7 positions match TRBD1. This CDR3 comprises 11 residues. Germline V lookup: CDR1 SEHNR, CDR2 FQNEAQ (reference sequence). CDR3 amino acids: CASSSSGGFKF. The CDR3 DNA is TGTGCCAGCAGCTCCTCAGGGGGTTTTAAGTTC.

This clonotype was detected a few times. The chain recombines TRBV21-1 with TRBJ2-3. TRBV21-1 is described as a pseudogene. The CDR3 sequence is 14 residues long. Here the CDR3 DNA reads TGTGCCAGCAGCACTCACGACGGCACAGATACGCAGTATTTT. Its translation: CASSTHDGTDTQYF.

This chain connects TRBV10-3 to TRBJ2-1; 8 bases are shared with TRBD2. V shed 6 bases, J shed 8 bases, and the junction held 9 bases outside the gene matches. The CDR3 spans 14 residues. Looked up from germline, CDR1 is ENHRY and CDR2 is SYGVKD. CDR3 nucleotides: TGTGCCATCAGCTTCGGGACTAGTGGGGATGAGCAGTTCTTC. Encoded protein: CAISFGTSGDEQFF.

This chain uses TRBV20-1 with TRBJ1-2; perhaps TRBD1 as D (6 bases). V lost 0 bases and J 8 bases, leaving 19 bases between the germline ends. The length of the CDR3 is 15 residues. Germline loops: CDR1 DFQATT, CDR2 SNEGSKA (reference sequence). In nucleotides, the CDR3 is TGCAGTGCTAGAGATGTTGGTTTGGGGGGCGGCGGCTACACCTTC. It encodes CSARDVGLGGGGYTF.

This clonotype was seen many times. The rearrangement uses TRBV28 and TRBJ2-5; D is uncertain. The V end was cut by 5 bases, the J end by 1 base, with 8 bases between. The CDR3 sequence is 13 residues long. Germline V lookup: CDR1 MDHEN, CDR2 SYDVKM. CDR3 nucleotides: TGTGCCAGCAGTGTCCCAGCCCAAGAGACCCAGTACTTC. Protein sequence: CASSVPAQETQYF.

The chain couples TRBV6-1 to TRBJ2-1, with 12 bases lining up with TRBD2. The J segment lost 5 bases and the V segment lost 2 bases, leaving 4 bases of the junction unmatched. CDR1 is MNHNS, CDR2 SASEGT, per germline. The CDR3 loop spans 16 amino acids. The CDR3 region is CASSERLAGGNNEQFF. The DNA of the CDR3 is TGTGCCAGCAGTGAAAGGCTAGCGGGAGGGAACAATGAGCAGTTCTTC.

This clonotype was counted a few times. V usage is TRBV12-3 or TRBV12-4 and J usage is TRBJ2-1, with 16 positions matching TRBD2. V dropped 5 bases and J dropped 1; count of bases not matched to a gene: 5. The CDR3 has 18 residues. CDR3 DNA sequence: TGTGCCAGCAGTCCCGGGACTAGCGGGAGGGGTTCCTACAATGAGCAGTTCTTC. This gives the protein CASSPGTSGRGSYNEQFF.

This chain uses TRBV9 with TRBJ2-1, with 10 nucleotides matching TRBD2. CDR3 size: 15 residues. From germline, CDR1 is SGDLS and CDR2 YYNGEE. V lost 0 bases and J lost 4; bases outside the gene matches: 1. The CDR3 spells CASSVELAGYNEQFF. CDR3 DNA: TGTGCCAGCAGCGTAGAACTAGCGGGGTACAATGAGCAGTTCTTC.

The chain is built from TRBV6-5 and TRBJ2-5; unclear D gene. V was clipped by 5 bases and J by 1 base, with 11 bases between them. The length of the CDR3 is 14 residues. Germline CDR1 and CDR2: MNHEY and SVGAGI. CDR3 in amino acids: CASSPSRPQETQYF. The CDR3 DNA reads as TGTGCCAGCAGTCCCTCCCGCCCCCAAGAGACCCAGTACTTC.

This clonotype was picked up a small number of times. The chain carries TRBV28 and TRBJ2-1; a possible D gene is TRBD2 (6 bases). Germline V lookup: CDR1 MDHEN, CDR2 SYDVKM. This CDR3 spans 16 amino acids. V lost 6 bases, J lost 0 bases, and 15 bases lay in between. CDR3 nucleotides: TGTGCCAGCAGGATACCGGGACTTATCTCCTACAATGAGCAGTTCTTC. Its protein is CASRIPGLISYNEQFF.

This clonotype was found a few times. CDR3 coding DNA: TGTGCCAGCAGCGTGGGGCTGGGCGGTGCGAACACCGGGGAGCTGTTTTTT. Amino acids: CASSVGLGGANTGELFF. This sequence joins TRBV9 and TRBJ2-2; D might be TRBD1 (5 bases). From germline, CDR1 is SGDLS and CDR2 YYNGEE. The CDR3 covers 17 residues. V lost 2 bases, J lost 0 bases, and 14 bases lay in between.

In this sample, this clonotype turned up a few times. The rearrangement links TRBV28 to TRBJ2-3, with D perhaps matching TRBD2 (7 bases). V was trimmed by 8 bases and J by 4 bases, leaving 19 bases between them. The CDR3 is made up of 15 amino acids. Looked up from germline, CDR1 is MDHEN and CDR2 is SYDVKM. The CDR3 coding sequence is TGTGCCAGCTCCCCCACGGGGGGCCGGGCAGATACGCAGTATTTT. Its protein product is CASSPTGGRADTQYF.

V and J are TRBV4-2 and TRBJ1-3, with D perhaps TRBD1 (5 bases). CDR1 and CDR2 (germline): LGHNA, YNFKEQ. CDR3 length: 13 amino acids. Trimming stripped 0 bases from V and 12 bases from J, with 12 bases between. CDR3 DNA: TGTGCCAGCAGCCAAGATGAGGGGCTCGGCATATATTTT. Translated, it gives CASSQDEGLGIYF.

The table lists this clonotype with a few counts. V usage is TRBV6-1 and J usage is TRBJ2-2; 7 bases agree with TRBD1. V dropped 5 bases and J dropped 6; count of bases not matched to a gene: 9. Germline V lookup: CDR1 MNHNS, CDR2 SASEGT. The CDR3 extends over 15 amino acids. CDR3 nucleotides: TGTGCCAGCAGTATGACAGGGAAGGACGCCGGGGAGCTGTTTTTT. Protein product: CASSMTGKDAGELFF.

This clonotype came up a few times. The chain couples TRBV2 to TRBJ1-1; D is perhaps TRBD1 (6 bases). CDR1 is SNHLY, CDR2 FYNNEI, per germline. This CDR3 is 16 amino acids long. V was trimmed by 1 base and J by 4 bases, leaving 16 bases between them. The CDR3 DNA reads TGTGCCAGCAGTGAAGATACAGGGTGGTATATCACTGAAGCTTTCTTT. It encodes CASSEDTGWYITEAFF.

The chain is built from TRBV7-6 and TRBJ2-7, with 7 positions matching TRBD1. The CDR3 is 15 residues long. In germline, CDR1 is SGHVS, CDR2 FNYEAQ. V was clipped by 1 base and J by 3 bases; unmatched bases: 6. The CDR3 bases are TGTGCCAGCAGCTTAGAGGCGACAGGGTACTACGAGCAGTACTTC. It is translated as CASSLEATGYYEQYF.

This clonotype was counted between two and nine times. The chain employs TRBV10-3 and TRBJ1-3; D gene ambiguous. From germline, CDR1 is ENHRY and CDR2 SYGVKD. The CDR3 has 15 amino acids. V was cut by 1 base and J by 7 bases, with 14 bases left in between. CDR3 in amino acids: CAISEYQAERNTIYF. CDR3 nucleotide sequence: TGTGCCATCAGTGAGTACCAGGCGGAGAGGAACACCATATATTTT.

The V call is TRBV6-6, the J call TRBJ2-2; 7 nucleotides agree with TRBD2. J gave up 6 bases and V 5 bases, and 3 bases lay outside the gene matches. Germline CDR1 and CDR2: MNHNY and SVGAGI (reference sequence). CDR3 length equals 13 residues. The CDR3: CASSRLAAGELFF. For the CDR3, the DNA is TGTGCCAGCAGTCGACTAGCAGCCGGGGAGCTGTTTTTT.

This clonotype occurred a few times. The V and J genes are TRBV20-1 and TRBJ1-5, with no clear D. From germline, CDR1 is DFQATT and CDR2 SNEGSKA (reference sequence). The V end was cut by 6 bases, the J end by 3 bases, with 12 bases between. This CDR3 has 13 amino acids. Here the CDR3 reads CSASRKTNQPQHF. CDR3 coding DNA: TGCAGTGCCTCCCGCAAAACCAATCAGCCCCAGCATTTT.

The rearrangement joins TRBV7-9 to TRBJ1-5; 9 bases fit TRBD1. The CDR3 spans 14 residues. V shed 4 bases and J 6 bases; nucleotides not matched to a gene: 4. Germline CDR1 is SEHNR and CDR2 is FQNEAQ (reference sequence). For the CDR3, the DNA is TGTGCCAGCAGCTGGACAGGGGAAGGTCAGCCCCAGCATTTT. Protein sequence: CASSWTGEGQPQHF.

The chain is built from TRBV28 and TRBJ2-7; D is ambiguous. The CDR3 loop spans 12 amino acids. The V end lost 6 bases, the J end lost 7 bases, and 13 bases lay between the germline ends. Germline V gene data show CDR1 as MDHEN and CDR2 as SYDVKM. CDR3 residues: CASSPDLGEQYF. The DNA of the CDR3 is TGTGCCAGCAGCCCCGACCTGGGGGAGCAGTACTTC.